This T cell receptor beta chain originates from a study of blood T cell repertoires in COVID-19. Study context: The United States, Italy and Spain provided the acute and convalescent COVID-19 samples.

Cohort 3 recovered donors had two negative PCRs, clearance, or symptom resolution. Some clones are missing from TCRdb's copy, which holds only in-frame ones; the method was immunoSEQ multiplex PCR. This sample has 330,000 or so clones, with over 70% found just once. The CDR3 runs 13 residues. Looked up from germline, CDR1 is SGHVS and CDR2 is FQNEAQ. V was clipped by 1 base and J by 6 bases, with 7 bases between them. The receptor was derived from a man aged 30 to 39 who had recovered from COVID-19. The sample comprised PBMCs or T cells enriched from blood (not recorded which). The rearrangement joins TRBV7-8 to TRBJ2-1, with D perhaps matching TRBD1 (5 bases). CDR3 residues: CASSLGQLNEQFF. CDR3 bases: TGTGCCAGCAGCTTAGGACAGCTCAATGAGCAGTTCTTC.